This T cell receptor beta chain was identified in a study of cytomegalovirus exposure and HLA in healthy donors. Study-level findings and limits: Per a later analysis, HLA-associated TCR beta chains showed more clonal expansion than other, equally common TCR beta chains. Roughly uniform sequencing depth across donors was assumed, possibly incorrectly. The authors later linked a missense DCLRE1C variant to TCR beta V- and J-gene trimming.

To note about this clone: Its antigen is still unknown.

Likely unrecorded immune exposures existed in these nominally healthy donors. PCR employed 60 Vbeta and 13 Jbeta primers. Sequenced by immunoSEQ multiplex PCR; TCRdb stores in-frame clones only, minus some. The sample includes about 160,000 clones, about 80% of them seen just once. This CDR3 is 13 amino acids long. The V and J ends lost 5 bases and 4 bases, in that order; junction bases with no gene match: 0. The V gene's germline CDR1 is MDHEN and CDR2 SYDVKM. The V gene is TRBV28, the J gene TRBJ2-3, with 10 nucleotides matching TRBD2. Sequenced material: PBMCs. This sequence originates from a man younger than 45 in good health and CMV-seronegative. The CDR3 sequence is CASSGLAADTQYF. In nucleotides, the CDR3 is TGTGCCAGCAGTGGACTAGCGGCAGATACGCAGTATTTT.